Below, 31 T cell receptor beta chains from the same sample are listed, as sequenced in a study of blood T cell repertoires in COVID-19. Produced via immunoSEQ multiplex PCR; TCRdb's table is partial and in-frame only. The data contain over 150,000 clones, around 85% of them seen just once; the ten biggest clones take up 6.9%. Sequenced material: peripheral blood. The receptor source for this set is an elderly man with COVID-19, enrolled during active disease.

The gene calls are TRBV6-5 and TRBJ2-1; TRBD2 agrees at 11 bases. Germline V gene sequence: CDR1 MNHEY, CDR2 SVGAGI. The V gene end was trimmed by 6 bases and the J gene end by 2 bases; junction bases not matched to a gene: 3. The CDR3 contains 15 residues. Here the CDR3 DNA reads TGTGCCAGCAGCGGTAGCGGGGGGGCCTACAATGAGCAGTTCTTC. Its protein product is CASSGSGGAYNEQFF.

This clone has a single count. The rearrangement joins TRBV10-3 to TRBJ1-5, with D uncertain. The CDR3 runs 12 residues. The V end was cut by 9 bases, the J end by 4 bases, with 10 bases between. Germline V gene sequence: CDR1 ENHRY, CDR2 SYGVKD. The CDR3 bases are TGTGCCATAGCGAAGGAGAATCAGCCCCAGCATTTT. This codes for CAIAKENQPQHF.

The chain has TRBV18 and TRBJ2-1, with TRBD1 matching over 9 bases. CDR1 is KGHSH, CDR2 LQKENI, per germline. Trimming cost V 0 bases and J 7 bases; bases outside gene matches: 4. The CDR3 has 15 residues. The chain's CDR3 is CASSPPQGAQNEQFF. The CDR3 bases are TGTGCCAGCTCACCACCACAGGGGGCGCAAAATGAGCAGTTCTTC.

The chain couples TRBV6-1 to TRBJ1-6; the D is unclear. The CDR3 loop spans 14 amino acids. The V end lost 2 bases, the J end lost 10 bases, and 12 bases lay between the germline ends. Germline V gives CDR1 MNHNS, CDR2 SASEGT. CDR3 in amino acids: CASSEITARSPLHF. As DNA, the CDR3 is TGTGCCAGCAGTGAAATCACAGCCCGGTCACCCCTCCACTTT.

The rearrangement uses TRBV5-1 and TRBJ2-5; 10 bases fit TRBD1. Germline values: CDR1 SGHRS, CDR2 YFSETQ. The length of the CDR3 is 16 residues. With V trimmed by 4 bases and J by 9 bases, 15 bases remained unmatched. The CDR3 loop is CASSQIIDRGLRAQYF. Here the CDR3 DNA reads TGCGCCAGCAGCCAAATAATCGACAGGGGGCTAAGGGCCCAGTACTTC.

The chain carries TRBV7-2 and TRBJ1-2; TRBD1 matches 7 bases. V was pared by 2 bases and J by 3 bases, with 3 bases of the junction left unmatched. In germline, CDR1 is SGHTA, CDR2 FQGNSA. The CDR3 contains 14 residues. DNA of the CDR3: TGTGCCAGCAGCTTAACTCAGGGGGACTATGGCTACACCTTC. Translating it yields CASSLTQGDYGYTF.

This rearrangement joins TRBV7-6 to TRBJ2-1; TRBD1 agrees at 9 bases. V shed 2 bases and J 3 bases; nucleotides not matched to a gene: 2. Per germline, CDR1 SGHVS and CDR2 FNYEAQ. The length of the CDR3 is 15 residues. This CDR3 reads CASSLRTGDYNEQFF. The CDR3 region has the DNA TGTGCCAGCAGCTTAAGGACAGGGGACTACAATGAGCAGTTCTTC. Using reference TRBV7-6 and TRBJ2-1 for the parts outside the CDR3, the full variable domain is GAGVSQSPRYKVTKRGQDVALRCDPISGHVSLYWYRQALGQGPEFLTYFNYEAQQDKSGLPNDRFSAERPEGSISTLTIQRTEQRDSAMYRCASSLRTGDYNEQFFGPGTRLTVL.

This clone was counted once. The chain carries TRBV4-2 and TRBJ1-6; D uncertain. V was cut by 0 bases and J by 7 bases, with 4 bases left in between. The CDR3 runs 13 residues. Germline loops: CDR1 LGHNA, CDR2 YNFKEQ. The CDR3 DNA reads as TGTGCCAGCAGCCAAGAAATAAATTCACCCCTCCACTTT. This encodes CASSQEINSPLHF.

V and J are TRBV6-5 and TRBJ1-2, with a possible D match to TRBD1 (6 bases). Germline values: CDR1 MNHEY, CDR2 SVGAGI. Trimming removed 6 bases from V and 8 bases from J, with 22 bases in between. The CDR3 length is 15 residues. CDR3 loop: CASRYNRENPLGYTF. The CDR3 bases are TGTGCCAGCAGATACAACAGGGAGAATCCGTTGGGCTACACCTTC.

The rearrangement links TRBV19 to TRBJ2-7; 9 bases fit TRBD1. The V gene end was trimmed by 7 bases and the J gene end by 3 bases; junction bases not matched to a gene: 13. Germline V gene data show CDR1 as LNHDA and CDR2 as SQIVND (reference sequence). This CDR3 is 16 amino acids long. CDR3 sequence (DNA): TGTGCCAGTACAGAGATTTGGGGGACAGGGATCTACGAGCAGTACTTC. Its translation: CASTEIWGTGIYEQYF.

The chain carries TRBV18 and TRBJ2-1, with TRBD2 matching over 13 bases. The junction had 3 bases not matched to a gene; V was cut back by 3 bases and J by 7 bases. CDR1 and CDR2 from the germline V gene are KGHSH and LQKENI. The CDR3 has 15 residues. The CDR3, as DNA: TGTGCCAGCTCACCGACTAGCGGGGGGAAGAATGAGCAGTTCTTC. It translates to CASSPTSGGKNEQFF.

Of note for this clone: Other nucleotide sequences from this sample produce the same CDR3. The V and J genes are TRBV19 and TRBJ2-5; TRBD1 matches at 10 bases. The CDR3 extends over 13 amino acids. CDR1 and CDR2 from the germline V gene are LNHDA and SQIVND (reference sequence). J gave up 3 bases and V 6 bases, and 1 base lay outside the gene matches. Written as DNA, the CDR3 is TGTGCCAGTAGGGGGACAGGGGAAGAGACCCAGTACTTC. This sequence encodes CASRGTGEETQYF.

This chain links TRBV19 with TRBJ2-2, with TRBD1 identical over 11 bases. Germline assignment: CDR1 LNHDA and CDR2 SQIVND (reference sequence). This CDR3 contains 15 residues. V trimming: 10 bases; J trimming: 3 bases; junction bases outside the gene matches: 7. The CDR3 sequence: CATVRDRGDTGELFF. CDR3 in DNA: TGTGCCACCGTCCGGGACAGGGGGGACACCGGGGAGCTGTTTTTT.

In its sample, this clone was seen once. This chain uses TRBV2 with TRBJ2-1; 12 nucleotides align to TRBD1. V trimming: 4 bases; J trimming: 4 bases; junction bases outside the gene matches: 11. Germline assignment: CDR1 SNHLY and CDR2 FYNNEI. The CDR3 consists of 18 residues. CDR3 coding DNA: TGTGCCAGCAGTGGGGACAGGGGGCAGGGCCCCACATACAATGAGCAGTTCTTC. Its translation is CASSGDRGQGPTYNEQFF.

This clone appeared a single time. The chain joins TRBV9 to TRBJ2-7; 7 bases align to TRBD2. Germline CDR1 reads SGDLS; CDR2 reads YYNGEE. This CDR3 comprises 15 residues. The J segment lost 2 bases and the V segment lost 0 bases, leaving 5 bases of the junction unmatched. In nucleotides, the CDR3 is TGTGCCAGCAGCGTAGATCCGGGGGGTACCTACGAGCAGTACTTC. Encoded protein: CASSVDPGGTYEQYF.

This clone was seen a few times. This chain joins TRBV6-5 and TRBJ1-2, with 7 bases identical to TRBD1. J was trimmed by 8 bases and V by 6 bases; bases with no gene match: 15. Germline V CDR1 and CDR2: MNHEY, SVGAGI. CDR3 size: 15 residues. This chain's CDR3 is CASSRGGGDGGGYTF. CDR3 coding DNA: TGTGCCAGCAGCAGAGGAGGGGGCGACGGTGGAGGCTACACCTTC.

J is TRBJ1-3 and V is TRBV28; D is uncertain. The ends were cut back, 7 bases at V and 4 bases at J, with 8 bases in the middle. CDR1 MDHEN and CDR2 SYDVKM come from the germline V gene. The CDR3 is made up of 12 amino acids. The CDR3 here is CASTRRGNTIYF. DNA for the CDR3: TGTGCCAGCACTCGCAGGGGAAACACCATATATTTT.

V usage is TRBV28 and J usage is TRBJ2-2, with 10 bases fitting TRBD1. The CDR3 covers 13 residues. Germline CDR1 and CDR2: MDHEN and SYDVKM. J gave up 6 bases and V 7 bases, and 2 bases lay outside the gene matches. The CDR3 loop is CASTGQGPGELFF. CDR3 coding DNA: TGTGCCAGCACGGGACAGGGGCCCGGGGAGCTGTTTTTT. The full variable domain, its missing parts supplied by reference TRBV28 and TRBJ2-2, is DVKVTQSSRYLVKRTGEKVFLECVQDMDHENMFWYRQDPGLGLRLIYFSYDVKMKEKGDIPEGYSVSREKKERFSLILESASTNQTSMYLCASTGQGPGELFFGEGSRLTVL.

The genes are TRBV12-5 and TRBJ1-1, with 9 nucleotides matching TRBD1. The CDR3 is 16 amino acids. The germline gives CDR1 LGHNT, CDR2 FRNRAP. V trimming: 5 bases; J trimming: 1 base; junction bases outside the gene matches: 8. The CDR3 loop is CASGGTGLSGNTEAFF. CDR3 nucleotide sequence: TGTGCTAGTGGTGGGACAGGGCTTTCTGGGAACACTGAAGCTTTCTTT.

The V and J genes are TRBV6-5 and TRBJ2-7; tentatively, D is TRBD2 (5 bases). CDR3 length equals 15 residues. Trimming took off 5 bases at V and 0 bases at J, with 14 bases between the two ends. Germline V CDR1 and CDR2: MNHEY, SVGAGI. The DNA of the CDR3 is TGTGCCAGCAGTCATACTAGGGTCAGCTCCTACGAGCAGTACTTC. This encodes CASSHTRVSSYEQYF.

The chain employs TRBV7-8 and TRBJ2-1; TRBD2 matches at 14 bases. Looked up from germline, CDR1 is SGHVS and CDR2 is FQNEAQ. V gave up 0 bases and J gave up 9 bases; unmatched junction bases: 1. This CDR3 has 15 amino acids. Here the CDR3 DNA reads TGTGCCAGCAGCTTAGCGGGACTAGCGGGAGTTGAGCAGTTCTTC. Its protein product is CASSLAGLAGVEQFF. Using reference TRBV7-8 and TRBJ2-1 for the parts outside the CDR3, the full variable domain is GAGVSQSPRYKVAKRGQDVALRCDPISGHVSLFWYQQALGQGPEFLTYFQNEAQLDKSGLPSDRFFAERPEGSVSTLKIQRTQQEDSAVYLCASSLAGLAGVEQFFGPGTRLTVL.

The chain carries TRBV5-1 and TRBJ2-3, with 11 bases aligning to TRBD2. The CDR3 has 18 residues. Germline V gene sequence: CDR1 SGHRS, CDR2 YFSETQ. V lost 0 bases to trimming and J lost 3 bases; unmatched junction nucleotides: 9. The CDR3 is CASSLALTSGGETDTQYF. The CDR3 DNA follows: TGCGCCAGCAGCTTGGCCCTCACTAGCGGGGGAGAGACAGATACGCAGTATTTT.

This sequence joins TRBV19 and TRBJ1-2; TRBD1 agrees at 10 bases. The CDR3 consists of 14 residues. V gave up 5 bases and J gave up 6 bases; unmatched junction bases: 6. The germline gives CDR1 LNHDA, CDR2 SQIVND (reference sequence). Here the CDR3 reads CASSRQGAPDGYTF. DNA for the CDR3: TGTGCCAGTAGTCGACAGGGGGCGCCGGATGGCTACACCTTC.

The chain carries TRBV5-5 and TRBJ2-6; 9 nucleotides match TRBD1. Trimming took 7 bases from V and 0 from J; bases not matched to a gene: 8. Per the germline V gene, CDR1 is SGHKS and CDR2 is YYEKEE (reference sequence). This CDR3 contains 17 residues. The CDR3 protein is CASERTGAISGANVLTF. CDR3 DNA sequence: TGTGCCAGCGAGCGGACAGGGGCAATCTCTGGGGCCAACGTCCTGACTTTC. Full variable domain (missing parts from reference TRBV5-5 and TRBJ2-6): DAGVTQSPTHLIKTRGQQVTLRCSPISGHKSVSWYQQVLGQGPQFIFQYYEKEERGRGNFPDRFSARQFPNYSSELNVNALLLGDSALYLCASERTGAISGANVLTFGAGSRLTVL.

This clone showed up just once. Written as DNA, the CDR3 is TGTGCCAGTGCCCTTGAGGGACTCGCGACTCCTTGGAAGCAGTATTTT. The encoded protein is CASALEGLATPWKQYF. This chain links TRBV19 with TRBJ2-3; a weak D match, TRBD2 (6 bases). The CDR3 has 16 amino acids. Trimming left V 8 bases short and J 11 bases short, with 29 bases between. CDR1 and CDR2 (germline): LNHDA, SQIVND (reference sequence).

The V call is TRBV18, the J call TRBJ2-1; tentative D call: TRBD2 (7 bases). CDR1 is KGHSH and CDR2 is LQKENI in the germline V gene. V lost 0 bases to trimming and J lost 7 bases, with 19 bases between them. The CDR3 is made up of 17 amino acids. In DNA form, the CDR3 reads TGTGCCAGCTCACCACCGCGAGGGGGGGGGCCAGGAAATGAGCAGTTCTTC. It codes for CASSPPRGGGPGNEQFF.

This clone occurred a few times. This chain links TRBV10-3 with TRBJ2-5, with D perhaps matching TRBD1 (6 bases). The germline CDR1 and CDR2 sequences are ENHRY and SYGVKD. The CDR3 extends over 15 amino acids. The CDR3 spells CATGQGLEGQETQYF. CDR3 DNA: TGTGCGACGGGGCAGGGGCTAGAGGGGCAAGAGACCCAGTACTTC.

This clone has a single count. The chain combines TRBV25-1 with TRBJ1-2; possibly TRBD1 for D (6 bases). CDR1 and CDR2 from the germline V gene are MGHDK and SYGVNS. Trimming removed 7 bases at V and 6 bases at J, with 15 bases between. The CDR3 contains 13 residues. This CDR3 is CASKGQGLHGYTF. CDR3 DNA sequence: TGTGCCAGCAAAGGCCAGGGGCTCCATGGCTACACCTTC.

The V and J genes are TRBV6-5 and TRBJ2-3; the D is unclear. Trimming shortened V by 2 bases and J by 3 bases, and 6 bases separated the two germline ends. CDR3 length: 13 residues. Germline V gene sequence: CDR1 MNHEY, CDR2 SVGAGI. The CDR3 is CASSYVQTDTQYF. CDR3 sequence (DNA): TGTGCCAGCAGTTACGTACAAACAGATACGCAGTATTTT.

This clone was seen a single time. The CDR3 coding sequence is TGTGCCAGCAGCTTAGCCGGGACAGGGGCTGGAAACACCATATATTTT. Protein: CASSLAGTGAGNTIYF. This chain joins TRBV7-2 and TRBJ1-3; 10 bases map to TRBD1. The V gene's germline CDR1 is SGHTA and CDR2 FQGNSA. This CDR3 region has 16 residues. The trim removed 0 bases at V and 2 bases at J, leaving 1 base unmatched.

The genes are TRBV10-3 and TRBJ2-7; 8 nucleotides align to TRBD1. V shed 8 bases and J 4 bases; nucleotides not matched to a gene: 10. The CDR3 loop spans 14 amino acids. Germline V CDR1 and CDR2: ENHRY, SYGVKD. As DNA, the CDR3 is TGTGCCATCTCGGAACTCACAGGGGGTTACGAGCAGTACTTC. Amino acids: CAISELTGGYEQYF.